This T cell receptor (beta chain) derives from a study of CD8 T cells in ankylosing spondylitis. Study-wide findings and caveats: A TCR beta motif of several highly homologous variants seemed to mark ankylosing spondylitis blood. Peripheral blood held disease-linked clones only at relatively low frequency, and these were CD8+.

MiXCR, applied by TCRdb to the 5' RACE reads, yields one record per CDR3 protein. This sample has 700,000 or so distinct CDR3 sequences, with 19% found just once. Concerning this clonotype: What it binds is not known.

Per the germline V gene, CDR1 is MGHRA and CDR2 is YSYEKL. V shed 1 base and J shed 0 bases, with 13 bases lying between them. The CDR3 sequence is 17 residues long. The J gene is TRBJ2-1, the V gene TRBV4-1; D possibly corresponds to TRBD2 (7 bases). Sequencing input: blood, either unsorted or a sorted T cell fraction (not recorded which). The source of this sequence is a male donor with ankylosing spondylitis. The CDR3: CASSQVGGASSYNEQFF. DNA of the CDR3: TGCGCCAGCAGCCAAGTTGGGGGGGCCAGCTCCTACAATGAGCAGTTCTTC.